Below, 31 T cell receptor beta chains from the same sample are listed, as sequenced in a study of cytomegalovirus exposure and HLA in healthy donors. The PCR was carried out with 60 Vbeta primers and 13 Jbeta primers. Clones were sequenced by immunoSEQ multiplex PCR, and TCRdb holds only the in-frame ones, with some missing. The sample carries fewer than 100,000 clones, around 73% recorded once. Sequencing was done on a sample of PBMCs. These receptors were taken from a woman in her fifties or sixties in good health and CMV-seronegative.

This chain joins TRBV5-1 and TRBJ2-7; 9 bases map to TRBD1. V was pared by 3 bases and J by 5 bases, with 6 bases of the junction left unmatched. Germline CDR1 is SGHRS and CDR2 is YFSETQ. The CDR3 is 14 amino acids. Here the CDR3 reads CASSSGQGIDEQYF. For the CDR3, the DNA is TGCGCCAGCAGCTCGGGACAGGGTATCGACGAGCAGTACTTC.

The V call is TRBV7-2, the J call TRBJ2-5; D possibly corresponds to TRBD1 (7 bases). Germline-derived CDR1 and CDR2 are SGHTA and FQGNSA. The CDR3 is made up of 11 amino acids. V was clipped by 5 bases and J by 7 bases, with 8 bases between them. The CDR3 sequence: CASSQGGTQYF. DNA of the CDR3: TGTGCCAGCAGCCAGGGGGGGACCCAGTACTTC.

The chain uses TRBV7-9 and TRBJ2-4; 8 nucleotides match TRBD2. The length of the CDR3 is 15 residues. Germline V gene data show CDR1 as SEHNR and CDR2 as FQNEAQ (reference sequence). Unmatched junction bases numbered 6, after V lost 7 bases and J lost 1 base. The CDR3 region is CASTPGGGAKNIQYF. The DNA for the CDR3 is TGTGCCAGCACCCCGGGAGGGGGGGCCAAAAACATTCAGTACTTC.

This clone was counted a single time. V usage is TRBV4-1 and J usage is TRBJ2-7; 7 bases agree with TRBD1. The V gene's germline CDR1 is MGHRA and CDR2 YSYEKL. V trimming: 0 bases; J trimming: 0 bases; junction bases outside the gene matches: 2. The CDR3 covers 15 residues. The CDR3 is CASSQEWDSSYEQYF. In DNA, the CDR3 is TGCGCCAGCAGCCAAGAGTGGGACAGCTCCTACGAGCAGTACTTC.

This clone has only one observation. The rearrangement joins TRBV29-1 to TRBJ2-2; weak D call: TRBD1 (6 bases). Germline assignment: CDR1 SQVTM and CDR2 ANQGSEA. The V end was cut by 6 bases, the J end by 0 bases, with 17 bases between. CDR3 length equals 16 residues. The CDR3 spells CSVGAGIGANTGELFF. In nucleotides, the CDR3 is TGCAGCGTGGGGGCCGGGATCGGGGCGAACACCGGGGAGCTGTTTTTT.

The chain recombines TRBV7-9 with TRBJ2-1, with 9 bases lining up with TRBD2. The germline V gene has CDR1 SEHNR and CDR2 FQNEAQ (reference sequence). V gave up 1 base and J gave up 4 bases; unmatched junction bases: 5. The CDR3 sequence is 16 residues long. CDR3 region: CASSLDGRGGYNEQFF. The CDR3 bases are TGTGCCAGCAGCTTAGACGGGCGGGGGGGGTACAATGAGCAGTTCTTC.

This rearrangement joins TRBV9 to TRBJ1-1; the match to TRBD1 covers 9 bases. V shed 5 bases and J 7 bases; nucleotides not matched to a gene: 9. This CDR3 comprises 14 residues. From germline, CDR1 is SGDLS and CDR2 YYNGEE. Written as DNA, the CDR3 is TGTGCCAGCAGTCCCGGGACAGGGCACGTTGAAGCTTTCTTT. It encodes CASSPGTGHVEAFF. The full variable domain, in which reference TRBV9 and TRBJ1-1 provide the parts outside the CDR3, is DSGVTQTPKHLITATGQRVTLRCSPRSGDLSVYWYQQSLDQGLQFLIQYYNGEERAKGNILERFSAQQFPDLHSELNLSSLELGDSALYFCASSPGTGHVEAFFGQGTRLTVV.

Details on this clone: Compared with germline, one end of the junction differs, possibly owing to a read error. The chain uses TRBV29-1 and TRBJ1-1; D is unresolved. The CDR3 is made up of 13 amino acids. Per the germline V gene, CDR1 is SQVTM and CDR2 is ANQGSEA. The CDR3 nucleotides are TGCAGCGCTGAATTAGAGATTCTCACTGAAGCTTTCTTT. Translated: CSAELEILTEAFF.

This chain uses TRBV7-2 with TRBJ1-1; the D is unclear. This CDR3 has 14 residues. CDR1 SGHTA and CDR2 FQGNSA come from the germline V gene. V was shortened by 0 bases and J by 1 base, with 6 bases between the two germline ends. The CDR3 loop is CASSLALTNTEAFF. CDR3 DNA: TGTGCCAGCAGCTTAGCGCTAACGAACACTGAAGCTTTCTTT.

The V gene is TRBV19, the J gene TRBJ1-2; TRBD1 matches 8 bases. After removal of 1 base from V and 2 bases from J, the junction contained 0 bases not matched to a gene. This CDR3 spans 14 amino acids. CDR1 LNHDA and CDR2 SQIVND come from the germline V gene (reference sequence). CDR3 DNA: TGTGCCAGTAGTATAGGGACAGGGAACTATGGCTACACCTTC. It encodes CASSIGTGNYGYTF.

The CDR3 loop is CSVETGHLRETQYF. The CDR3, as DNA: TGCAGCGTTGAAACAGGACACCTGAGGGAGACCCAGTACTTC. J is TRBJ2-5 and V is TRBV29-1, with a tentative D call TRBD1 (5 bases). The CDR3 is made up of 14 amino acids. Germline-derived CDR1 and CDR2 are SQVTM and ANQGSEA. Trimming removed 2 bases from V and 5 bases from J, with 15 bases in between.

In this sample, this clone turned up a few times. This sequence joins TRBV25-1 and TRBJ2-7; D is possibly TRBD2 (5 bases). The CDR3 contains 13 residues. Germline V CDR1 and CDR2: MGHDK, SYGVNS. V shed 0 bases and J shed 7 bases, with 10 bases lying between them. Here the CDR3 reads CASSEYFGIEQYF. In nucleotides, the CDR3 is TGTGCCAGCAGTGAATATTTCGGGATTGAGCAGTACTTC.

The genes are TRBV5-4 and TRBJ2-2, with D unclear. CDR3 length equals 12 residues. V was trimmed by 4 bases and J by 6 bases, leaving 7 bases between them. Germline lookup yields CDR1 SGHNT and CDR2 YYREEE (reference sequence). As DNA, the CDR3 is TGTGCCAGCAGCCGCGAGTCCGGGGAGCTGTTTTTT. This encodes CASSRESGELFF.

This chain joins TRBV13 and TRBJ1-6; TRBD1 might be the D (6 bases). Germline CDR1 and CDR2: PRHDT and FYEKMQ (reference sequence). V lost 4 bases, J lost 7 bases, and 20 bases lay in between. CDR3 length: 17 amino acids. The CDR3 nucleotides are TGTGCCAGCAGCTCACCTCAGGGGCGAGGGATCAATTCACCCCTCCACTTT. It specifies CASSSPQGRGINSPLHF.

Here the CDR3 reads CASSQLDSGIQETQYF. CDR3 nucleotides: TGCGCCAGCAGCCAACTCGACTCGGGGATCCAAGAGACCCAGTACTTC. The rearrangement joins TRBV4-1 to TRBJ2-5; D is possibly TRBD2 (5 bases). Trimming removed 2 bases at V and 1 base at J, with 14 bases between. Looked up from germline, CDR1 is MGHRA and CDR2 is YSYEKL. The length of the CDR3 is 16 residues.

The sample holds a few counts of this clone. The chain employs TRBV19 and TRBJ1-6, with D unresolved. Germline CDR1 reads LNHDA; CDR2 reads SQIVND (reference sequence). Trimming stripped 6 bases from V and 5 bases from J, with 5 bases between. This CDR3 has 12 residues. In DNA form, the CDR3 reads TGTGCCAGTAGCCCTAATAATTCACCCCTCCACTTT. This gives the protein CASSPNNSPLHF.

This chain joins TRBV19 and TRBJ2-1; 8 bases map to TRBD2. The CDR3 has 15 residues. Germline V gene sequence: CDR1 LNHDA, CDR2 SQIVND (reference sequence). Germline trimming cut 6 bases from V and 5 bases from J; bases unmatched to any gene: 9. The CDR3, as DNA: TGTGCCAGTAGCATGCTGGCGGGAGGAGACAATGAGCAGTTCTTC. Amino acid sequence: CASSMLAGGDNEQFF.

This chain connects TRBV4-3 to TRBJ2-5, with 13 bases matching TRBD2. This CDR3 has 15 amino acids. V lost 3 bases, J lost 2 bases, and 0 bases stayed unmatched. Per germline, CDR1 LGHNA and CDR2 YSLEER. The CDR3 sequence is CASSQGLAGQETQYF. The CDR3 DNA is TGCGCCAGCAGCCAGGGACTAGCGGGACAAGAGACCCAGTACTTC.

V usage is TRBV19 and J usage is TRBJ1-5; 7 bases align to TRBD1. Germline-derived CDR1 and CDR2 are LNHDA and SQIVND (reference sequence). V gave up 5 bases and J gave up 3 bases; unmatched junction bases: 4. The CDR3 has 14 residues. This CDR3 is CASSPTGDNQPQHF. In DNA form, the CDR3 reads TGTGCCAGTAGTCCTACAGGGGACAATCAGCCCCAGCATTTT. Looking up the rest from reference TRBV19 and TRBJ1-5 gives the full variable domain: DGGITQSPKYLFRKEGQNVTLSCEQNLNHDAMYWYRQDPGQGLRLIYYSQIVNDFQKGDIAEGYSVSREKKESFPLTVTSAQKNPTAFYLCASSPTGDNQPQHFGDGTRLSIL.

The chain combines TRBV10-3 with TRBJ2-7; 9 bases fit TRBD2. This CDR3 comprises 17 residues. V shed 10 bases and J 1 base; nucleotides not matched to a gene: 17. Germline lookup yields CDR1 ENHRY and CDR2 SYGVKD. The CDR3 here is CATRLAEGELTSYEQYF. DNA for the CDR3: TGTGCCACAAGACTAGCGGAGGGGGAATTAACTTCCTACGAGCAGTACTTC.

This chain joins TRBV7-6 and TRBJ2-2; 9 nucleotides agree with TRBD1. With V trimmed by 5 bases and J by 6 bases, 10 bases remained unmatched. The CDR3 is made up of 16 amino acids. Germline V lookup: CDR1 SGHVS, CDR2 FNYEAQ. CDR3 sequence: CASSPAGQGIPGELFF. The CDR3 coding sequence is TGTGCCAGCAGCCCGGCGGGACAGGGAATCCCCGGGGAGCTGTTTTTT. The full variable domain, rest sourced from reference TRBV7-6 and TRBJ2-2, is GAGVSQSPRYKVTKRGQDVALRCDPISGHVSLYWYRQALGQGPEFLTYFNYEAQQDKSGLPNDRFSAERPEGSISTLTIQRTEQRDSAMYRCASSPAGQGIPGELFFGEGSRLTVL.

V usage is TRBV5-6 and J usage is TRBJ2-2, with TRBD1 matching over 7 bases. CDR1 SGHDT and CDR2 YYEEEE come from the germline V gene. The length of the CDR3 is 14 residues. Trimming cost V 4 bases and J 4 bases; bases outside gene matches: 4. As DNA, the CDR3 is TGTGCCAGCAGCGGCAGACAGGGCACCGGGGAGCTGTTTTTT. It specifies CASSGRQGTGELFF.

As regards this clone: At one boundary the junction diverges from the germline segment, which might be a read error. Additional DNA sequences in this sample encode the identical CDR3. The chain joins TRBV29-1 to TRBJ1-2; 7 nucleotides match TRBD1. Germline CDR1 is SQVTM and CDR2 is ANQGSEA. The CDR3 length is 15 residues. The CDR3 spells CSVEGGDIKNYGYTF. In DNA form, the CDR3 reads TGCAGCGTCGAAGGGGGCGACATTAAGAACTATGGCTACACCTTC.

The CDR3 bases are TGTGCCAGCAGCAGCGGGGGGGAAACAGATACGCAGTATTTT. Translation: CASSSGGETDTQYF. The chain employs TRBV7-2 and TRBJ2-3; 10 bases are a match to TRBD2. The V and J ends lost 5 bases and 3 bases, in that order; junction bases with no gene match: 2. Germline V gene data show CDR1 as SGHTA and CDR2 as FQGNSA. The CDR3 extends over 14 amino acids.

The chain recombines TRBV4-3 with TRBJ1-2, with D perhaps TRBD1 (6 bases). The germline gives CDR1 LGHNA, CDR2 YSLEER. The CDR3 loop spans 17 amino acids. Trimming left V 1 base short and J 1 base short, with 16 bases between. CDR3 amino acids: CASSQGPRTADNYGYTF. The CDR3 nucleotides are TGCGCCAGCAGCCAAGGCCCTAGGACAGCAGATAACTATGGCTACACCTTC.

The chain joins TRBV9 to TRBJ2-1, with D possibly being TRBD2 (6 bases). The V end was cut by 3 bases, the J end by 6 bases, with 13 bases between. Germline CDR1 SGDLS, CDR2 YYNGEE. This CDR3 is built from 14 residues. The CDR3 DNA sequence: TGTGCCAGCAGCGAGGACTACGCGTTCAATGAGCAGTTCTTC. It translates to CASSEDYAFNEQFF.

The chain uses TRBV5-4 and TRBJ1-2, with D maybe TRBD1 (6 bases). Germline V gives CDR1 SGHNT, CDR2 YYREEE (reference sequence). Trimming took 3 bases from V and 6 from J, leaving 12 bases between them. CDR3 length equals 13 residues. CDR3 residues: CASSWANRDGYTF. CDR3 sequence (DNA): TGTGCCAGCAGCTGGGCAAACAGGGATGGCTACACCTTC.

The chain carries TRBV7-2 and TRBJ2-7; D call uncertain. This CDR3 has 14 residues. The ends were cut back, 4 bases at V and 5 bases at J, with 15 bases in the middle. CDR1 is SGHTA and CDR2 is FQGNSA in the germline V gene. Here the CDR3 reads CASSSGFAWDEQYF. In nucleotides, the CDR3 is TGTGCCAGCAGCTCGGGTTTTGCGTGGGACGAGCAGTACTTC.

This clone was counted between two and nine times. This chain links TRBV4-1 with TRBJ1-2, with 12 bases matching TRBD1. The V segment lost 1 base and the J segment 7 bases; nucleotides outside the gene matches: 7. The CDR3 spans 16 residues. Germline values: CDR1 MGHRA, CDR2 YSYEKL. CDR3 sequence reads: CASSQVGQGAGGGYTF. As DNA, the CDR3 is TGCGCCAGCAGCCAAGTGGGACAGGGGGCAGGAGGTGGCTACACCTTC.

Concerning this clone: The sample carries other DNA sequences with the same CDR3. The V and J genes are TRBV9 and TRBJ1-2; D is uncertain. In germline, CDR1 is SGDLS, CDR2 YYNGEE. The CDR3 totals 13 residues. V lost 4 bases and J 4 bases, leaving 11 bases between the germline ends. CDR3 loop: CASSLREGYGYTF. CDR3 in DNA: TGTGCCAGCAGCTTAAGAGAGGGCTATGGCTACACCTTC.

This clone was observed a single time. V usage is TRBV28 and J usage is TRBJ2-2; D is possibly TRBD2 (6 bases). V lost 2 bases to trimming and J lost 6 bases, with 10 bases between them. Germline lookup yields CDR1 MDHEN and CDR2 SYDVKM. The CDR3 length is 14 residues. CDR3 DNA sequence: TGTGCCAGCAGTTTAGGAGGGGTTGCCGGGGAGCTGTTTTTT. This codes for CASSLGGVAGELFF.